This passage covers 7 T cell receptor beta chains from one sample sequenced in a study of beta chain features in type 1 diabetes. General study results and limits: Within each of all four CD4+ subsets, Type 1 diabetes patients had TCRB CDR3s that were moderately but significantly shorter.

TCRB transcripts that were expressed got sequenced, as all of the isolated RNA had been reverse transcribed. Assay used: immunoSEQ multiplex PCR; TCRdb lists only in-frame clones, some missing. The sample holds some 110,000 clones, about a sixth seen once. Their recognized antigens are unknown. The specimen was central memory CD4+ T cells from blood. These receptors originate from a man aged 25-45 years with type 1 diabetes.

The chain carries TRBV29-1 and TRBJ1-5; D possibly corresponds to TRBD1 (5 bases). The CDR3 is made up of 14 amino acids. V shed 4 bases and J shed 0 bases, with 10 bases lying between them. Germline assignment: CDR1 SQVTM and CDR2 ANQGSEA. The CDR3 DNA follows: TGCAGCGTTGTGCCGACAGATAGCAATCAGCCCCAGCATTTT. Its protein product is CSVVPTDSNQPQHF.

This clone was counted a few times. The genes are TRBV7-2 and TRBJ2-7; a weak D match, TRBD1 (6 bases). V was cut by 5 bases and J by 3 bases, with 14 bases left in between. CDR1 is SGHTA and CDR2 is FQGNSA in the germline V gene. The CDR3 consists of 14 residues. The CDR3 loop is CASSPPGQDYEQYF. In DNA, the CDR3 is TGTGCCAGCAGCCCCCCGGGACAAGACTACGAGCAGTACTTC.

V and J are TRBV28 and TRBJ2-1; 10 bases are shared with TRBD1. The length of the CDR3 is 14 residues. In germline, CDR1 is MDHEN, CDR2 SYDVKM. With V trimmed by 5 bases and J by 9 bases, 7 bases remained unmatched. The CDR3 DNA sequence: TGTGCCAGCAGTACGGGACAGGGGCGGAGTGAGCAGTTCTTC. Residues: CASSTGQGRSEQFF.

The chain links TRBV28 to TRBJ2-7; no reliable D call. Germline CDR1 and CDR2: MDHEN and SYDVKM. V was trimmed by 3 bases and J by 3 bases, leaving 3 bases between them. This CDR3 spans 11 amino acids. This CDR3 reads CASSFNYEQYF. CDR3 DNA: TGTGCCAGCAGTTTCAACTACGAGCAGTACTTC.

On this clone itself: Other DNA sequences in the sample encode the same CDR3. The gene calls are TRBV5-4 and TRBJ2-3, with D possibly matching TRBD1 (5 bases). The CDR3 has 14 residues. Trimming left V 1 base short and J 2 bases short, with 8 bases between. Germline CDR1 SGHNT, CDR2 YYREEE (reference sequence). CDR3 amino acids: CASSLQGSTDTQYF. CDR3 coding DNA: TGTGCCAGCAGCTTGCAGGGTTCCACAGATACGCAGTATTTT.

V and J are TRBV6-5 and TRBJ1-5; D unresolved. The CDR3 loop spans 15 amino acids. Trimming took off 6 bases at V and 0 bases at J, with 12 bases between the two ends. Germline assignment: CDR1 MNHEY and CDR2 SVGAGI. The CDR3 DNA sequence: TGTGCCAGCAGAATAGCAGTAGATAGCAATCAGCCCCAGCATTTT. Residues: CASRIAVDSNQPQHF.

In this sample, this clone turned up a few times. The rearrangement joins TRBV7-2 to TRBJ2-3; D possibly corresponds to TRBD1 (6 bases). With 7 bases removed from V and 4 bases from J, the gap between germline ends came to 24 bases. Germline CDR1 is SGHTA and CDR2 is FQGNSA. This CDR3 contains 17 residues. The CDR3 nucleotides are TGTGCCAGCACCCGACAGGCCTGGGGCCCTTCCGCAGATACGCAGTATTTT. Encoded protein: CASTRQAWGPSADTQYF. Supplemented by reference TRBV7-2 and TRBJ2-3, the full variable domain reads GAGVSQSPSNKVTEKGKDVELRCDPISGHTALYWYRQSLGQGLEFLIYFQGNSAPDKSGLPSDRFSAERTGGSVSTLTIQRTQQEDSAVYLCASTRQAWGPSADTQYFGPGTRLTVL.